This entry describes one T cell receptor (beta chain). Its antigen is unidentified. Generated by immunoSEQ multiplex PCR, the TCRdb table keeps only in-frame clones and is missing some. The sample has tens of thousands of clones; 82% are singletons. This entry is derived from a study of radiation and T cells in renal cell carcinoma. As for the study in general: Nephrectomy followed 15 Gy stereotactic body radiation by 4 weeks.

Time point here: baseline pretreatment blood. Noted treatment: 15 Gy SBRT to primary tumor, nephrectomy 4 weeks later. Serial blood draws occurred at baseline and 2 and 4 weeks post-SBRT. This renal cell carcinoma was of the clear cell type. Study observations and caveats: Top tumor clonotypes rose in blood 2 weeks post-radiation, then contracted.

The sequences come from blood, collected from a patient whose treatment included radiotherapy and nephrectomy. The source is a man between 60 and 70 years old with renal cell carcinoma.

This CDR3 reads CASSPGTSRETQYF. In DNA, the CDR3 is TGTGCCAGCAGCCCCGGGACTAGTCGGGAGACCCAGTACTTC. This chain uses TRBV5-4 with TRBJ2-5, with 8 bases that match TRBD2. Germline V gene sequence: CDR1 SGHNT, CDR2 YYREEE (reference sequence). V was pared by 4 bases and J by 5 bases, with 7 bases of the junction left unmatched. The CDR3 totals 14 residues.